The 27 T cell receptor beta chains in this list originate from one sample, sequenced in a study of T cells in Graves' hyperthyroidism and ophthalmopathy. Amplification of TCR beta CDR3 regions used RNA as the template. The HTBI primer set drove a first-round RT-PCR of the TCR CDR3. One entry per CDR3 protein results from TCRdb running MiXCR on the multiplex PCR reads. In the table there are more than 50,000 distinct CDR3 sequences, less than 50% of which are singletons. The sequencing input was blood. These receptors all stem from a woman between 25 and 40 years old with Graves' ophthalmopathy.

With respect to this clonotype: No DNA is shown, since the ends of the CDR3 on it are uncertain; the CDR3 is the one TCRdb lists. CDR3 protein: CASSVGGGSIQPQLF. V gene TRBV9 combines with J gene TRBJ1-5; TRBD1, the D gene given by the table, was not confirmed from the DNA. Germline V gene sequence: CDR1 SGDLS, CDR2 YYNGEE. The CDR3 comprises 15 residues, both ends counted.

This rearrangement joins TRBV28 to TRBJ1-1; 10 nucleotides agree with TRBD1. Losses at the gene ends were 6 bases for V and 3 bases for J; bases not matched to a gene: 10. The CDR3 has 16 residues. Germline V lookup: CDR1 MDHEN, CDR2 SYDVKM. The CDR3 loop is CASRLTTGGSDTEAFF. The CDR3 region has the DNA TGTGCCAGCAGGCTAACGACAGGGGGCTCTGACACTGAAGCTTTCTTT.

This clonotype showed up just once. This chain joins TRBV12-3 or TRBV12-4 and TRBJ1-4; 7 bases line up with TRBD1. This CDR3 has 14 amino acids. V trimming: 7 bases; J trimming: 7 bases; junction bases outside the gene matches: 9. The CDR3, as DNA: TGTGCCAGCACACCGGACAGGAGGATTGAAAAACTGTTTTTT. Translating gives CASTPDRRIEKLFF.

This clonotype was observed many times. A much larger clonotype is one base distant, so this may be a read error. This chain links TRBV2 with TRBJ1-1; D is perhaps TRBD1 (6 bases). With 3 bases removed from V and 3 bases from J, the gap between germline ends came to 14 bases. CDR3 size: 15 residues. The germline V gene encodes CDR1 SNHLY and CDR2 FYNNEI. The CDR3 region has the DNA TGTGCCAGCAGTGACAGGGGCCCCGAGGACACTGAAGCTTTCTTT. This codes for CASSDRGPEDTEAFF.

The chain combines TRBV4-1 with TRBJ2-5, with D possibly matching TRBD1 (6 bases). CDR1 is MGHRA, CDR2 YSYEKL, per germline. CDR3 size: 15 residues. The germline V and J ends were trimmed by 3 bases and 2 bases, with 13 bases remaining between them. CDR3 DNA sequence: TGCGCCAGCAGCCATCCAACAGGGACACAAGAGACCCAGTACTTC. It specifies CASSHPTGTQETQYF.

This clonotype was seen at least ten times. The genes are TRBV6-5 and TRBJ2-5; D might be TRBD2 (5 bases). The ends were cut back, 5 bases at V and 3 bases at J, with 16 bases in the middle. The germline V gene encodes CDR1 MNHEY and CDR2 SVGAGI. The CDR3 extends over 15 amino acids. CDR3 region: CASSPTRRAEETQYF. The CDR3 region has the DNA TGTGCCAGCAGTCCTACACGACGAGCGGAAGAGACCCAGTACTTC.

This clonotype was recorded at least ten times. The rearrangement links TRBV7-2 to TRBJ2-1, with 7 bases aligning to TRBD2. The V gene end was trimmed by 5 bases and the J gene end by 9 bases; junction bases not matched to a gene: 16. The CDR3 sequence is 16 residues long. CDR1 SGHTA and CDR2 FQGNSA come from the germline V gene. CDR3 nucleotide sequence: TGTGCCAGCAGCCCAAGAAGGGGCGGGGGTCGGGCTGAGCAGTTCTTC. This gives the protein CASSPRRGGGRAEQFF.

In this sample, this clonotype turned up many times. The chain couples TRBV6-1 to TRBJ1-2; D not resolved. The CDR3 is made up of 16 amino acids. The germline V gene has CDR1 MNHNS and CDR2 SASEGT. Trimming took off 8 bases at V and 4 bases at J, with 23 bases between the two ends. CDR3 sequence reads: CASQSMRTGASYGYTF. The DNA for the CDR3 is TGTGCCAGCCAATCGATGCGGACCGGCGCTAGCTATGGCTACACCTTC.

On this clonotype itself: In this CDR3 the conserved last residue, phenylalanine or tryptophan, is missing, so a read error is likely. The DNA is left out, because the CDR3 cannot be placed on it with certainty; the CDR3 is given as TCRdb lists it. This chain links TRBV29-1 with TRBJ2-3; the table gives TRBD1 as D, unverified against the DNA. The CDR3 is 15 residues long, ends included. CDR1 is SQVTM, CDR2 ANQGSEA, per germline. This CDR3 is CSVGRGVEPHRYAVV.

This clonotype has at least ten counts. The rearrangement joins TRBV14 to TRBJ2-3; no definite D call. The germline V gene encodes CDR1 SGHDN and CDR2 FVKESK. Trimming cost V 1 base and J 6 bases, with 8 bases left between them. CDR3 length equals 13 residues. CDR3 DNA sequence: TGTGCCAGCAGCCAAGGTCATCGGGATACGCAGTATTTT. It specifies CASSQGHRDTQYF.

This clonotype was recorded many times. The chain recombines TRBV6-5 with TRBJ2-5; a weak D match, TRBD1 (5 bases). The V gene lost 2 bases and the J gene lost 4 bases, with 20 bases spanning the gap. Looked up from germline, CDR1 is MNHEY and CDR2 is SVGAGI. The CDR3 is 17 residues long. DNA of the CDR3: TGTGCCAGCAGTTACGGGCCCGAGACAGTGTATTTAGAGACCCAGTACTTC. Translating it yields CASSYGPETVYLETQYF.

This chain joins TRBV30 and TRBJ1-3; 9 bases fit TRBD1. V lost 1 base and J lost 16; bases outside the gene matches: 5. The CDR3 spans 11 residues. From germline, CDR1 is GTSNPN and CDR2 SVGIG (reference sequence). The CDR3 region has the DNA TGTGCCTGGAGTGAAGCCGGGACAGGGTATTTT. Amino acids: CAWSEAGTGYF.

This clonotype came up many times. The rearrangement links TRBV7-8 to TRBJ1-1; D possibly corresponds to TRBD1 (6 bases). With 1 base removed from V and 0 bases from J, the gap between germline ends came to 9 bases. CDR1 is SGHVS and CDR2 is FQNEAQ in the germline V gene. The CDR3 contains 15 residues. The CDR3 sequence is CASSLGGGMNTEAFF. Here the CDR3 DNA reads TGTGCCAGCAGCTTAGGAGGGGGAATGAACACTGAAGCTTTCTTT.

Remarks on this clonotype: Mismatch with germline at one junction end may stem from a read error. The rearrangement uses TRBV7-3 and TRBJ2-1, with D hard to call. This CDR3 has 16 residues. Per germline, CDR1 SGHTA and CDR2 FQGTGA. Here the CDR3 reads CARSHTARSSYNEQFF. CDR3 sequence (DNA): TGTGCCCGCAGCCATACGGCCCGGAGCTCATACAATGAGCAGTTCTTC.

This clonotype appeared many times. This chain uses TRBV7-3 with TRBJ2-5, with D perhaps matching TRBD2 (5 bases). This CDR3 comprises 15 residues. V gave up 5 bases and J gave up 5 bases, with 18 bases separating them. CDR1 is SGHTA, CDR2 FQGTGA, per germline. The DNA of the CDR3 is TGTGCCAGCAGCCCTGACTACTCAAGTCAGGAGACCCAGTACTTC. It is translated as CASSPDYSSQETQYF.

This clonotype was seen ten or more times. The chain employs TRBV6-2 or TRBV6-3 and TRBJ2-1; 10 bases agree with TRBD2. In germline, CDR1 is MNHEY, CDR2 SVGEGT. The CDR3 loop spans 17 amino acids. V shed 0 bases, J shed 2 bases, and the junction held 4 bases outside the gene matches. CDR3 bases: TGTGCCAGCAGTTACTCACCTAGCGGGAGTGCCTACAATGAGCAGTTCTTC. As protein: CASSYSPSGSAYNEQFF.

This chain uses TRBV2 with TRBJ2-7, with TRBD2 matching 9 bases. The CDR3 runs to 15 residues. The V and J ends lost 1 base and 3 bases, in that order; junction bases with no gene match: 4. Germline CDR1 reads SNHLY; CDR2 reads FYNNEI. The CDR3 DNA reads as TGTGCCAGCAGTGAAGTGCCTAGCGGGATCTACGAGCAGTACTTC. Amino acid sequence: CASSEVPSGIYEQYF.

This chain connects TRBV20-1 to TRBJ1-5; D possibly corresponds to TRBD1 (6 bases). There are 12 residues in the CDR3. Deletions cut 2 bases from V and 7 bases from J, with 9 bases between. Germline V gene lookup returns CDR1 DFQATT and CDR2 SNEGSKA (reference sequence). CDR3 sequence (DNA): TGCAGTGCTAGAATGGGACAACAGCCCCAGCATTTT. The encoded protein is CSARMGQQPQHF.

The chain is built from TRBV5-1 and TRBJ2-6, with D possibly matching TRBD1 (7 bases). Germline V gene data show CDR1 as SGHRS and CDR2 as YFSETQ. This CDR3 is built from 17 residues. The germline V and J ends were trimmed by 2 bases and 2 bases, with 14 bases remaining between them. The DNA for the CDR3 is TGCGCCAGCAGCTTCGGACTAACAGGGGCTGGGGCCAACGTCCTGACTTTC. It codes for CASSFGLTGAGANVLTF.

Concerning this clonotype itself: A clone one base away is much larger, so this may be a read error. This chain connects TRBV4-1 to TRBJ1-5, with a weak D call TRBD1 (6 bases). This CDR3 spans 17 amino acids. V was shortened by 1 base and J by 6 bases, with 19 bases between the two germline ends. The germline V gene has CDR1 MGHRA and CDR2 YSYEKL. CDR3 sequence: CASSQAPESRGGQPQHF. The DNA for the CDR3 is TGCGCCAGCAGCCAAGCCCCGGAATCAAGGGGGGGTCAGCCCCAGCATTTT.

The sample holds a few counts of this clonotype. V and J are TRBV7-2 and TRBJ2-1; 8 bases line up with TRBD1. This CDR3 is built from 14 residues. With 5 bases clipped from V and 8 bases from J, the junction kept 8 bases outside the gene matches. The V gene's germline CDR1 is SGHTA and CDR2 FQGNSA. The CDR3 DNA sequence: TGTGCCAGCAGCCCAGGACAGGGTAGCGATGAGCAGTTCTTC. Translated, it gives CASSPGQGSDEQFF.

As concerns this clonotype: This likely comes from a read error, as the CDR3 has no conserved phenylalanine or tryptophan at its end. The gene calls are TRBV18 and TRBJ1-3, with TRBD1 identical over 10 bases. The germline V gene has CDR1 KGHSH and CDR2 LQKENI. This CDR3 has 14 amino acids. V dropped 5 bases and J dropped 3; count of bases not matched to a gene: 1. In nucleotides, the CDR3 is TGTGCCAGCTCAGACAGGGGGCTTGGAAACACCATATATTCT. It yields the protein CASSDRGLGNTIYS.

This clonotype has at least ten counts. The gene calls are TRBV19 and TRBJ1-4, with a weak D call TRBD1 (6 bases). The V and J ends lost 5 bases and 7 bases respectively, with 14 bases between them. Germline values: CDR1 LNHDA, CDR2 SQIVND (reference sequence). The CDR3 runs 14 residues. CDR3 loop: CASSLTGRAEKLFF. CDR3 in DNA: TGTGCCAGTAGTTTGACAGGCCGGGCTGAAAAACTGTTTTTT.

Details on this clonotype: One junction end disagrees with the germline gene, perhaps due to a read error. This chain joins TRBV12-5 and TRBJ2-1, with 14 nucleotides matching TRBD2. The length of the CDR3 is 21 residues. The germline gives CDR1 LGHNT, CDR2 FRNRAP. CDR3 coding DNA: TGTGTTAGTGGTTTGGTCGTCACCCGGGGACTAGCGGGAGCAGCCTATAATGAGCAGTTCTTC. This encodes CVSGLVVTRGLAGAAYNEQFF.

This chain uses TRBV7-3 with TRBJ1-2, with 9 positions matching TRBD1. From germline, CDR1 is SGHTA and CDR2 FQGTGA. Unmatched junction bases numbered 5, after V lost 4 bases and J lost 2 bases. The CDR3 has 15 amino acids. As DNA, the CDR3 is TGTGCCAGCAGCTCGGGACAGGGATGGAACTATGGCTACACCTTC. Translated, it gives CASSSGQGWNYGYTF.

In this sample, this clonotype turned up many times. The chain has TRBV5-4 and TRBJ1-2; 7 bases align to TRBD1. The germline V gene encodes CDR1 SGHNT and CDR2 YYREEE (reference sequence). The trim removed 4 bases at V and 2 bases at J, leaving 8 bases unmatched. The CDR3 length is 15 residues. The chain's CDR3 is CASSPGGAFNYGYTF. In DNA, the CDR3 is TGTGCCAGCAGCCCAGGGGGGGCCTTCAACTATGGCTACACCTTC.

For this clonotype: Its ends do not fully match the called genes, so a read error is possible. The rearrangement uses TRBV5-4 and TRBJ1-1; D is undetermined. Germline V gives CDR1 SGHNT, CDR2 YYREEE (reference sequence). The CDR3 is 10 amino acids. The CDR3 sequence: CASSGGRDIF. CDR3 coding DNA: TGTGCCAGCAGCGGAGGTAGGGATATATTT. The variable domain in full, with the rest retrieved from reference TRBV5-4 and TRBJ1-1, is ETGVTQSPTHLIKTRGQQVTLRCSSQSGHNTVSWYQQALGQGPQFIFQYYREEENGRGNFPPRFSGLQFPNYSSELNVNALELDDSALYLCASSGGRDIFGQGTRLTVV.